The 26 T cell receptor beta chains listed next were all sequenced from one sample in a study of T cells in Graves' hyperthyroidism and ophthalmopathy. Researchers amplified the TCR beta CDR3 regions from RNA transcripts. The HTBI set primed first-round TCR CDR3 RT-PCR. TCRdb itself ran the multiplex PCR reads through MiXCR, one entry per CDR3 protein. The sample holds hundreds of thousands of distinct CDR3 sequences, approximately 25% seen once. The sample comprised blood. These receptors were obtained from a young woman with Graves' ophthalmopathy.

This clonotype appeared a few times. The rearrangement links TRBV3-1 to TRBJ1-2; D may be TRBD1 (6 bases). There are 15 residues in the CDR3. The ends were cut back, 1 base at V and 6 bases at J, with 15 bases in the middle. Germline CDR1 and CDR2: LGHDT and YNNKEL (reference sequence). CDR3 sequence: CASSQALGQGHGYTF. The CDR3 DNA follows: TGTGCCAGCAGCCAAGCACTGGGGCAGGGGCATGGCTACACCTTC.

This clonotype was observed at least ten times. The CDR3 sequence: CASSQTEFYEQYF. CDR3 DNA sequence: TGCGCCAGCAGCCAAACAGAATTCTACGAGCAGTACTTC. The gene calls are TRBV4-1 and TRBJ2-7, with D unclear. With 2 bases removed from V and 3 bases from J, the gap between germline ends came to 8 bases. The CDR3 sequence is 13 residues long. Germline V gene sequence: CDR1 MGHRA, CDR2 YSYEKL.

The rearrangement uses TRBV27 and TRBJ2-7; D is possibly TRBD2 (7 bases). Germline V CDR1 and CDR2: MNHEY, SMNVEV (reference sequence). CDR3 length equals 13 residues. Trimming cost V 3 bases and J 5 bases, with 11 bases left between them. CDR3 sequence (DNA): TGTGCCAGCAGTTTCCGGGGGGCGGACGAGCAGTACTTC. As protein: CASSFRGADEQYF.

This chain connects TRBV2 to TRBJ2-5; 16 nucleotides align to TRBD2. With V trimmed by 6 bases and J by 5 bases, 9 bases remained unmatched. Germline loops: CDR1 SNHLY, CDR2 FYNNEI. The length of the CDR3 is 17 residues. The CDR3 DNA follows: TGTGCCAGCAGCGAGGGACTAGCGGGGGGGACTCGGGAGACCCAGTACTTC. Protein product: CASSEGLAGGTRETQYF.

At least ten counts were recorded for this clonotype. The chain recombines TRBV11-2 with TRBJ2-5; the D gene is possibly TRBD1 (5 bases). The V gene lost 5 bases and the J gene lost 10 bases, with 14 bases spanning the gap. The CDR3 contains 12 residues. Per the germline V gene, CDR1 is SGHAT and CDR2 is FQNNGV. The CDR3 DNA sequence: TGTGCCAGCAGCCACCAGCCAGGGCTCCAGTACTTC. Amino acids: CASSHQPGLQYF. Together with reference TRBV11-2 and TRBJ2-5, the CDR3 gives the full variable domain: EAGVAQSPRYKIIEKRQSVAFWCNPISGHATLYWYQQILGQGPKLLIQFQNNGVVDDSQLPKDRFSAERLKGVDSTLKIQPAKLEDSAVYLCASSHQPGLQYFGPGTRLLVL.

This rearrangement joins TRBV9 to TRBJ1-2, with D tentatively TRBD1 (5 bases). The CDR3 extends over 14 amino acids. V lost 0 bases, J lost 4 bases, and 10 bases lay in between. The V gene's germline CDR1 is SGDLS and CDR2 YYNGEE. The CDR3 is CASSVASGSYGYTF. The CDR3, as DNA: TGTGCCAGCAGCGTAGCATCAGGGAGCTATGGCTACACCTTC. The whole variable domain, remainder taken from reference TRBV9 and TRBJ1-2, is DSGVTQTPKHLITATGQRVTLRCSPRSGDLSVYWYQQSLDQGLQFLIQYYNGEERAKGNILERFSAQQFPDLHSELNLSSLELGDSALYFCASSVASGSYGYTFGSGTRLTVV.

This clonotype has only a few counts. A far larger clone is one base from this, pointing to a likely read error. The chain is built from TRBV29-1 and TRBJ1-1; D unresolved. The CDR3 extends over 11 amino acids. Germline CDR1 and CDR2: SQVTM and ANQGSEA. The CDR3, as DNA: TGCAGCGTTGACGGTAACACTGAAGCTTGCTTT. It codes for CSVDGNTEACF. The whole variable domain, remainder taken from reference TRBV29-1 and TRBJ1-1, is SAVISQKPSRDICQRGTSLTIQCQVDSQVTMMFWYRQQPGQSLTLIATANQGSEATYESGFVIDKFPISRPNLTFSTLTVSNMSPEDSSIYLCSVDGNTEACFGQGTRLTVV.

As for this clonotype: The conserved final phenylalanine or tryptophan is absent from the CDR3, which likely points to a read error. This sequence joins TRBV6-2 or TRBV6-3 and TRBJ1-1, with no clear D. The V end was cut by 10 bases, the J end by 4 bases, with 10 bases between. Germline CDR1 MNHEY, CDR2 SVGEGT. CDR3 size: 11 residues. The CDR3 coding sequence is TGTGCCACCTCCCAAGGCACTGAAGCTTTCCTG. It translates to CATSQGTEAFL.

The genes are TRBV15 and TRBJ2-6, with D perhaps assigned TRBD1 or TRBD2 (6 bases each). The V gene lost 4 bases and the J gene lost 4 bases, with 11 bases spanning the gap. Germline lookup yields CDR1 LNHNV and CDR2 YYDKDF (reference sequence). The CDR3 totals 15 residues. CDR3: CATSKTGAGANVLTF. The CDR3 DNA is TGTGCCACCAGCAAAACGGGGGCGGGGGCCAACGTCCTGACTTTC.

This chain uses TRBV7-9 with TRBJ1-2, with D maybe TRBD1 (5 bases). Germline CDR1 reads SEHNR; CDR2 reads FQNEAQ (reference sequence). V was shortened by 5 bases and J by 0 bases, with 13 bases between the two germline ends. This CDR3 comprises 15 residues. For the CDR3, the DNA is TGTGCCAGCAGCAACTCAGGGTCACCTAACTATGGCTACACCTTC. This encodes CASSNSGSPNYGYTF.

This clonotype was observed a single time. This sequence may be a read error, since a much larger clone differs from it by one base. V gene TRBV6-5 combines with J gene TRBJ2-7; unclear D gene. This CDR3 region has 14 residues. CDR1 and CDR2 (germline): MNHEY, SVGAGI. The CDR3 DNA is TGTGCCAGCAGTTACTCGTCCGGAAACTACGAGCAGGACTTC. Translated: CASSYSSGNYEQDF.

The V call is TRBV10-1, the J call TRBJ1-1; TRBD1 matches at 7 bases. The CDR3 length is 14 residues. Germline assignment: CDR1 WNHNN and CDR2 SYGVQD (reference sequence). J lost 4 bases, V lost 6 bases, and 8 bases had no gene match. The CDR3 nucleotides read TGCGCCAGCAGCCTAGACAGGGCGGCCACTGAAGCTTTCTTT. Its translation is CASSLDRAATEAFF.

Ten or more counts support this clonotype. The chain employs TRBV19 and TRBJ1-1; D is undetermined. CDR3 length: 13 amino acids. V was shortened by 3 bases and J by 10 bases, with 15 bases between the two germline ends. CDR1 is LNHDA, CDR2 SQIVND, per germline (reference sequence). DNA of the CDR3: TGTGCCAGTAGTATGAGTAAAAGGTCAGGAGCTTTCTTT. Translated: CASSMSKRSGAFF.

This clonotype was observed many times. This chain links TRBV11-3 with TRBJ1-1; possible D gene TRBD1, 5 bases. The CDR3 has 16 residues. From germline, CDR1 is SGHNT and CDR2 YENEEA. V lost 4 bases to trimming and J lost 1 base, with 16 bases between them. The DNA for the CDR3 is TGTGCCAGCAGCTCTGGGCCATTCCAGGGGAACACTGAAGCTTTCTTT. Translated, it gives CASSSGPFQGNTEAFF.

In its sample, this clonotype was seen a few times. The rearrangement links TRBV20-1 to TRBJ2-5; perhaps TRBD2 as D (5 bases). The CDR3 sequence is 15 residues long. Trimming removed 0 bases from V and 1 base from J, with 12 bases in between. Germline loops: CDR1 DFQATT, CDR2 SNEGSKA (reference sequence). The CDR3 protein is CSARDLDSAQETQYF. In nucleotides, the CDR3 is TGCAGTGCTAGAGATTTGGACTCAGCCCAAGAGACCCAGTACTTC.

This clonotype has ten or more counts. The genes are TRBV20-1 and TRBJ1-5, with a possible D match to TRBD1 (6 bases). Germline V lookup: CDR1 DFQATT, CDR2 SNEGSKA (reference sequence). V lost 7 bases to trimming and J lost 3 bases, with 16 bases between them. The CDR3 runs 14 residues. The CDR3 nucleotides read TGCAGTGTAGATAGGGCAGGGGTCAATCAGCCCCAGCATTTT. Residues: CSVDRAGVNQPQHF.

This clonotype has at least ten counts. The chain is built from TRBV6-5 and TRBJ1-1, with D possibly matching TRBD1 (6 bases). This CDR3 is built from 14 residues. Deletions cut 7 bases from V and 1 base from J, with 13 bases between. Germline values: CDR1 MNHEY, CDR2 SVGAGI. This chain's CDR3 is CASNLMGANTEAFF. In nucleotides, the CDR3 is TGTGCCAGCAACTTGATGGGGGCGAACACTGAAGCTTTCTTT.

This clonotype was picked up many times. V usage is TRBV2 and J usage is TRBJ1-1, with a possible D match to TRBD1 (5 bases). The V end lost 11 bases, the J end lost 0 bases, and 16 bases lay between the germline ends. Germline assignment: CDR1 SNHLY and CDR2 FYNNEI. This CDR3 region has 14 residues. DNA of the CDR3: TGTGCCGTCCCGTGGGGGAACATGAACACTGAAGCTTTCTTT. Its protein product is CAVPWGNMNTEAFF.

The chain joins TRBV28 to TRBJ1-2, with D maybe TRBD1 (6 bases). V was clipped by 8 bases and J by 8 bases, with 18 bases between them. The CDR3 consists of 13 residues. CDR1 and CDR2 (germline): MDHEN, SYDVKM. The CDR3 is CASSSPGARGYTF. The CDR3 DNA is TGTGCCAGCTCTTCTCCGGGGGCACGCGGCTACACCTTC.

This clonotype was detected a few times. Here the CDR3 omits its conserved ending phenylalanine or tryptophan, so a read error is the likely source. The DNA is left out, because the CDR3 cannot be placed on it with certainty; the CDR3 is given as TCRdb lists it. V and J are TRBV25-1 and TRBJ1-1; TRBD1, the D gene given by the table, was not confirmed from the DNA. The CDR3 has 13 residues if both end residues are counted. The germline V gene has CDR1 MGHDK and CDR2 SYGVNS. The CDR3 spells CASSEPGNTEACV.

In this sample, this clonotype turned up a few times. The chain links TRBV20-1 to TRBJ2-7; 8 nucleotides line up with TRBD1. The CDR3 spans 16 residues. Germline V gives CDR1 DFQATT, CDR2 SNEGSKA (reference sequence). The V gene end was trimmed by 5 bases and the J gene end by 6 bases; junction bases not matched to a gene: 18. CDR3 residues: CSAAASPGQVFSEQYF. Written as DNA, the CDR3 is TGCAGTGCTGCAGCCTCTCCGGGACAGGTTTTTTCCGAGCAGTACTTC.

The sample holds many counts of this clonotype. The chain carries TRBV2 and TRBJ1-1; 7 nucleotides align to TRBD1. The V segment lost 6 bases and the J segment 5 bases; nucleotides outside the gene matches: 6. The CDR3 spans 13 residues. Per the germline V gene, CDR1 is SNHLY and CDR2 is FYNNEI. CDR3 sequence reads: CASRGDRVTEAFF. The CDR3, as DNA: TGTGCCAGCAGGGGAGACAGGGTAACTGAAGCTTTCTTT.

This clonotype was counted between two and nine times. This chain uses TRBV6-2 or TRBV6-3 with TRBJ1-1; 11 bases fit TRBD1. Losses at the gene ends were 6 bases for V and 1 base for J; bases not matched to a gene: 16. Germline V gene sequence: CDR1 MNHEY, CDR2 SVGEGT. The CDR3 has 19 amino acids. CDR3 in amino acids: CASRVALPRDRGSNTEAFF. The CDR3 DNA reads as TGTGCCAGCAGAGTTGCCTTACCCCGGGACAGGGGGTCGAACACTGAAGCTTTCTTT.

This clonotype was seen a handful of times. This sequence joins TRBV7-2 and TRBJ1-2; no firm D call. This CDR3 comprises 13 residues. CDR1 and CDR2 (germline): SGHTA, FQGNSA. V dropped 5 bases and J dropped 4 bases, with 11 bases sitting between them. CDR3 sequence: CASSPKLTYGYTF. Written as DNA, the CDR3 is TGTGCCAGCAGCCCTAAACTGACCTATGGCTACACCTTC.

This clonotype came up a few times. This clone may be a read error of a much larger clone one base away. V and J are TRBV12-3 or TRBV12-4 and TRBJ2-7; D uncertain. The V end lost 3 bases, the J end lost 3 bases, and 6 bases lay between the germline ends. This CDR3 spans 12 amino acids. CDR3 nucleotide sequence: TGTGCCAGCAGTTTCCTGGACTACGAGCAGTACTTC. Protein sequence: CASSFLDYEQYF.

This clonotype came up many times. V and J are TRBV2 and TRBJ1-5; 8 bases line up with TRBD1. V was clipped by 4 bases and J by 3 bases; unmatched bases: 2. Germline V CDR1 and CDR2: SNHLY, FYNNEI. The CDR3 has 14 residues. The CDR3 DNA sequence: TGTGCCAGCAGTGGTCAGGGGGCCAATCAGCCCCAGCATTTT. The encoded protein is CASSGQGANQPQHF.